This T cell receptor (beta chain) was profiled in a study of T cell responses to AZD1222 COVID-19 vaccine. At the level of the study: Analysis merged second doses at about 4 or about 12 weeks.

After removal of 3 bases from V and 4 bases from J, the junction contained 9 bases not matched to a gene. Germline CDR1 MDHEN, CDR2 SYDVKM. This CDR3 has 16 amino acids. Generated by immunoSEQ multiplex PCR, the TCRdb table keeps only in-frame clones and is missing some. The sample has about 110,000 clones, about nine tenths seen once. This chain links TRBV28 with TRBJ2-1; 7 positions match TRBD1. The origin of this receptor is an adult in good health. The material was peripheral blood, obtained on day 0 of AZD1222 vaccination. CDR3: CASSFLTGTEYNEQFF. In DNA, the CDR3 is TGTGCCAGCAGTTTCCTAACCGGGACAGAATACAATGAGCAGTTCTTC.